The clone carrying this T cell receptor beta chain was recorded only once. The sample belongs to a study of blood T cell repertoires in COVID-19. Study details: T cells, B-cell-depleted T cells, or PBMCs provided the cDNA or gDNA that served as material.

Using immunoSEQ multiplex PCR, the repertoire was profiled, and TCRdb retains in-frame clones only, with some absent. The data contain about 480,000 clones, approximately 87% of them seen just once; the ten biggest clones take up about 1.7%. This CDR3 spans 14 amino acids. Trimming took 6 bases from V and 4 from J, leaving 13 bases between them. Per germline, CDR1 SGHAT and CDR2 FQNNGV. Participant age was roughly 18 to 95 years, and participants resided in approximately 24 US areas. Each participant's cohort was designated according to participant-reported clinical history. Two consecutive negative NP/OP PCR tests, clearance, or resolved symptoms defined Cohort 3 recovery.

This chain connects TRBV11-2 to TRBJ1-5; the D gene is possibly TRBD1 (5 bases). Sequenced material: PBMCs or T cells enriched from blood (not recorded which). The sequence came from a woman between 40 and 55 years old who had recovered from COVID-19. The CDR3 DNA reads TGTGCCAGCAGTATACGCGGGGGGAATCAGCCCCAGCATTTT. This encodes CASSIRGGNQPQHF.